The table lists the clone carrying this TCR beta chain with many counts. The antigen remains unidentified. The record originates from a study of T-cell reconstitution after alpha-beta-depleted transplantation in children. Per germline, CDR1 SQVTM and CDR2 ANQGSEA. The CDR3 sequence is 13 residues long. V lost 4 bases to trimming and J lost 1 base, with 8 bases between them. Notes on the study in general: The study traced high day-60 TCRbeta diversity in some patients to surviving recipient T cells and thymic progenitors. T-cell counts and diversity were attributed mostly to newly produced T cells one year after transplant.

Unique molecular identifiers were built into the TCRbeta library. MiXCR, run by TCRdb on the PCR reads, gives a single entry per CDR3 protein. The data show hundreds of thousands of distinct CDR3 sequences, approximately 14% seen once. Here the sequenced sample was PBMCs, taken before TCRalphabeta/CD19-depleted stem cell transplant. The sequence derives from a girl aged 2-10 years with congenital amegakaryocytic thrombocytopenia, due to receive a stem cell transplant. This chain joins TRBV29-1 and TRBJ1-5; a weak D match, TRBD1 (5 bases). This chain's CDR3 is CSVARDSNQPQHF. The CDR3 DNA is TGCAGCGTTGCCAGGGACAGCAATCAGCCCCAGCATTTT.